The T cell receptor (beta chain) described here comes from a study of T cell changes during pregnancy in multiple sclerosis. The protocol was immunoSEQ multiplex PCR, while the TCRdb copy is restricted to in-frame clones and leaves out a portion. The table shows 38,000 or so clones, with over 75% occurring only once. CDR3 length: 16 residues. The germline V and J ends were trimmed by 4 bases and 0 bases, with 12 bases remaining between them. Per germline, CDR1 LGHNA and CDR2 YNFKEQ. The sample holds a few counts of this clone. The sequence was collected from a female donor with multiple sclerosis, enrolled in a pregnancy study. The chain recombines TRBV4-2 with TRBJ1-4; possibly TRBD1 for D (6 bases). This specimen consisted of CD4+ T cells from peripheral blood mononuclear cells, obtained in the third trimester of pregnancy. In nucleotides, the CDR3 is TGTGCCAGCAGCCGCACAGGGCCTGCAACTAATGAAAAACTGTTTTTT. This translates into CASSRTGPATNEKLFF.